Each of the 13 T cell receptor beta chains below was sequenced from the same sample in a study of cytomegalovirus exposure and HLA in healthy donors. Vbeta (60) and Jbeta (13) primers were used in the PCR. Assay: immunoSEQ multiplex PCR; the TCRdb copy retains only in-frame clones and omits some. The data show approximately 190,000 clones, over 70% seen once. The sample was PBMCs. The receptors here all came from a woman aged 18-29 years in good health and CMV-seropositive.

The chain employs TRBV5-1 and TRBJ1-6, with 8 bases that match TRBD1. Germline-derived CDR1 and CDR2 are SGHRS and YFSETQ. The CDR3 contains 16 residues. Trimming at V came to 1 base and at J to 7 bases, leaving 7 bases not matched to a gene. The DNA for the CDR3 is TGCGCCAGCAGCTTGTTAGGACAGGGAGTAAATTCACCCCTCCACTTT. Protein product: CASSLLGQGVNSPLHF.

The genes are TRBV1 and TRBJ1-6; TRBD1, the table's D call, was not compared with the DNA. TRBV1 is a pseudogene segment. The CDR3 runs to 14 residues. CDR3 coding DNA: TGCACCAGCAGCCACGACAGGGGGAATTCACCCCTCCACTTT. Protein product: CTSSHDRGNSPLHF.

The chain carries TRBV30 and TRBJ1-1, with a weak D call TRBD1 (5 bases). With 4 bases removed from V and 9 bases from J, the gap between germline ends came to 15 bases. Germline CDR1 GTSNPN, CDR2 SVGIG (reference sequence). The CDR3 contains 12 residues. CDR3 residues: CAWKLGQGKAFF. The CDR3 DNA follows: TGTGCCTGGAAACTGGGGCAGGGCAAAGCTTTCTTT.

This clone was counted a few times. The V call is TRBV30, the J call TRBJ2-5; D possibly corresponds to TRBD2 (6 bases). V lost 0 bases and J lost 0, with 8 bases in between. The CDR3 is 14 residues long. Germline CDR1 reads GTSNPN; CDR2 reads SVGIG (reference sequence). The CDR3, as DNA: TGTGCCTGGAGTGTCGTAGCGGACCAAGAGACCCAGTACTTC. Its protein product is CAWSVVADQETQYF.

The chain recombines TRBV30 with TRBJ1-1, with D possibly being TRBD1 (5 bases). The CDR3 consists of 13 residues. Germline assignment: CDR1 GTSNPN and CDR2 SVGIG (reference sequence). V lost 3 bases and J 3 bases, leaving 11 bases between the germline ends. The CDR3 sequence: CAWRADRHTEAFF. CDR3 bases: TGTGCCTGGAGGGCAGACAGACACACTGAAGCTTTCTTT.

The V and J genes are TRBV15 and TRBJ1-3; 8 bases match TRBD1. With V trimmed by 1 base and J by 4 bases, 6 bases remained unmatched. The CDR3 loop spans 16 amino acids. Germline assignment: CDR1 LNHNV and CDR2 YYDKDF (reference sequence). The CDR3 is CATSRGGQDSGNTIYF. The CDR3 nucleotides are TGTGCCACCAGCAGAGGGGGACAGGATTCCGGAAACACCATATATTTT.

The rearrangement joins TRBV30 to TRBJ1-2; D perhaps matches TRBD1 (6 bases). Germline V gene data show CDR1 as GTSNPN and CDR2 as SVGIG (reference sequence). The CDR3 loop spans 17 amino acids. V was pared by 0 bases and J by 5 bases, with 22 bases between. The CDR3 DNA reads TGTGCCTGGAGTGTAGGATCAGGGATTTTAACAGGGTATGGCTACACCTTC. This encodes CAWSVGSGILTGYGYTF.

This clone was observed once. The chain has TRBV7-9 and TRBJ2-1; D uncertain. V was cut by 8 bases and J by 0 bases, with 8 bases left in between. Germline CDR1 reads SEHNR; CDR2 reads FQNEAQ (reference sequence). There are 13 residues in the CDR3. The chain's CDR3 is CASGRSSYNEQFF. CDR3 in DNA: TGTGCCAGCGGCCGGAGCTCCTACAATGAGCAGTTCTTC.

CDR3 in DNA: TGTGCCAGCAGCGTAGTTTCGGGCGGGGAGGAGACCCAGTACTTC. Protein: CASSVVSGGEETQYF. The chain has TRBV9 and TRBJ2-5; TRBD2 is a possible D gene (6 bases). The CDR3 sequence is 15 residues long. Germline V lookup: CDR1 SGDLS, CDR2 YYNGEE. Trimming took 0 bases from V and 5 from J, leaving 14 bases between them.

The gene calls are TRBV7-3 and TRBJ1-2, with TRBD1 as a possible D gene (5 bases). The V end lost 1 base, the J end lost 4 bases, and 16 bases lay between the germline ends. CDR3 length equals 16 residues. Germline CDR1 reads SGHTA; CDR2 reads FQGTGA. CDR3 in amino acids: CASSLSGGDAFYGYTF. In DNA, the CDR3 is TGTGCCAGCAGCTTAAGCGGGGGTGATGCCTTCTATGGCTACACCTTC. The full variable domain, completed using reference TRBV7-3 and TRBJ1-2, is GAGVSQTPSNKVTEKGKYVELRCDPISGHTALYWYRQSLGQGPEFLIYFQGTGAADDSGLPNDRFFAVRPEGSVSTLKIQRTERGDSAVYLCASSLSGGDAFYGYTFGSGTRLTVV.

CDR3 DNA: TGTGCCAGTAATCCGATCCCCGGGACAGGGGTGAATCAGCCCCAGCATTTT. As protein: CASNPIPGTGVNQPQHF. The chain couples TRBV19 to TRBJ1-5; 10 bases match TRBD1. Trimming took 7 bases from V and 4 from J; bases not matched to a gene: 13. Germline CDR1 and CDR2: LNHDA and SQIVND (reference sequence). The CDR3 extends over 17 amino acids.

This chain links TRBV28 with TRBJ1-6; D gene unclear. The V and J ends lost 1 base and 0 bases respectively, with 7 bases between them. CDR1 and CDR2 (germline): MDHEN, SYDVKM. The CDR3 extends over 16 amino acids. As DNA, the CDR3 is TGTGCCAGCAGTTTATCCGGGAGCTCCTATAATTCACCCCTCCACTTT. Translating it yields CASSLSGSSYNSPLHF.

The V call is TRBV4-3, the J call TRBJ2-1, with TRBD2 as a possible D gene (7 bases). Germline-derived CDR1 and CDR2 are LGHNA and YSLEER. The CDR3 runs to 17 residues. V shed 0 bases and J shed 7 bases, with 19 bases lying between them. This CDR3 reads CASSQDLFRGARNEQFF. CDR3 nucleotides: TGCGCCAGCAGCCAAGATCTTTTTCGGGGGGCCAGGAATGAGCAGTTCTTC.